These 8 T cell receptor beta chains were sequenced from one sample in a study of metastatic and nonmetastatic thyroid tumors. MiXCR reprocessed the PCR reads for TCRdb. The repertoire holds tens of thousands of clones, around 20% seen once, with around a fifth in the top ten. Each patient went into thyroid surgery without having received any treatment. The sequenced sample was blood. These receptors were taken from a female donor with papillary thyroid cancer or a benign thyroid nodule (not recorded which). Some clones in this sample may be carry-over from other donors' samples.

Relative to its sample, this clone is medium-sized. The gene calls are TRBV2 and TRBJ1-6; possibly TRBD1 for D (5 bases). V dropped 7 bases and J dropped 7 bases, with 11 bases sitting between them. Germline V gene data show CDR1 as SNHLY and CDR2 as FYNNEI. CDR3 length: 13 residues. The CDR3 is CASNSQGNSPLHF. CDR3 coding DNA: TGTGCCAGCAATAGTCAGGGCAATTCACCCCTCCACTTT.

This clone appeared many times. The J gene is TRBJ2-5, the V gene TRBV6-5; 8 nucleotides line up with TRBD1. The CDR3 contains 16 residues. The junction had 5 bases not matched to a gene; V was cut back by 0 bases and J by 2 bases. In germline, CDR1 is MNHEY, CDR2 SVGAGI. In DNA, the CDR3 is TGTGCCAGCAGTTACTCGACTGGACAGGGTCAAGAGACCCAGTACTTC. This codes for CASSYSTGQGQETQYF.

This sequence joins TRBV28 and TRBJ1-6; a weak D match, TRBD1 (5 bases). Between the trimmed V and J ends, which lost 6 bases and 8 bases, there was a span of 14 bases. This CDR3 contains 14 residues. Germline values: CDR1 MDHEN, CDR2 SYDVKM. CDR3 sequence reads: CASSPGADHSPLHF. The CDR3 DNA reads as TGTGCCAGCAGCCCCGGGGCGGATCATTCACCCCTCCACTTT.

At least ten counts were recorded for this clone. The V call is TRBV14, the J call TRBJ2-5, with D perhaps TRBD1 (6 bases). Germline CDR1 is SGHDN and CDR2 is FVKESK. V lost 1 base, J lost 4 bases, and 13 bases lay in between. The CDR3 consists of 15 residues. CDR3 region: CASSQARGRRETQYF. The CDR3 DNA follows: TGTGCCAGCAGCCAAGCCAGGGGTAGAAGAGAGACCCAGTACTTC. Using reference TRBV14 and TRBJ2-5 for the parts outside the CDR3, the full variable domain is EAGVTQFPSHSVIEKGQTVTLRCDPISGHDNLYWYRRVMGKEIKFLLHFVKESKQDESGMPNNRFLAERTGGTYSTLKVQPAELEDSGVYFCASSQARGRRETQYFGPGTRLLVL.

This clone was seen at least ten times. The genes are TRBV7-2 and TRBJ2-5; 9 nucleotides align to TRBD2. The germline gives CDR1 SGHTA, CDR2 FQGNSA. V lost 4 bases, J lost 1 base, and 7 bases stayed unmatched. CDR3 length equals 16 residues. CDR3 DNA: TGTGCCAGCAGCTCGGACTCTAGCGGGGCCCAAGAGACCCAGTACTTC. Protein sequence: CASSSDSSGAQETQYF.

This clone was detected ten times or more. This chain joins TRBV15 and TRBJ2-3, with TRBD1 matching 8 bases. The CDR3 spans 14 residues. Germline CDR1 and CDR2: LNHNV and YYDKDF (reference sequence). V shed 9 bases and J 3 bases; nucleotides not matched to a gene: 8. CDR3 coding DNA: TGTGCCACAAGCCCAGGGGGCGCGACAGATACGCAGTATTTT. Encoded protein: CATSPGGATDTQYF.

This clone was recorded many times. The CDR3 DNA reads TGTGCCAGCAGCCTCCAGGGGTACACTGAAGCTTTCTTT. Translating gives CASSLQGYTEAFF. This chain links TRBV13 with TRBJ1-1, with D maybe TRBD1 (6 bases). Germline V gene lookup returns CDR1 PRHDT and CDR2 FYEKMQ (reference sequence). V lost 5 bases and J lost 3, with 10 bases in between. The CDR3 is 13 amino acids.

V and J are TRBV6-1 and TRBJ2-1, with 10 positions matching TRBD2. The CDR3 covers 15 residues. Looked up from germline, CDR1 is MNHNS and CDR2 is SASEGT. V shed 5 bases, J shed 5 bases, and the junction held 6 bases outside the gene matches. As DNA, the CDR3 is TGTGCCAGCAGTCCAGCGGGGGGGATTAACAATGAGCAGTTCTTC. Protein product: CASSPAGGINNEQFF.